This T cell receptor (beta chain) comes out of a study of T cell repertoires in cytomegalovirus infection. TCRdb redid the calling of the reads with MiXCR, one entry per CDR3 protein. The table records around 94,000 distinct CDR3 sequences, approximately 15% of them present only once. CDR3 length equals 13 residues. V lost 8 bases and J 0 bases, leaving 10 bases between the germline ends. Sequencing input: PBMCs. The receptor's source is a human donor in good health (CMV status not recorded). Some clones in this sample may be carry-over from other donors' samples. The J gene is TRBJ1-2, the V gene TRBV12-3 or TRBV12-4; possible D gene TRBD1, 5 bases. DNA for the CDR3: TGTGCCAGCGGGACGGTAGCTAACTATGGCTACACCTTC. Amino acids: CASGTVANYGYTF.